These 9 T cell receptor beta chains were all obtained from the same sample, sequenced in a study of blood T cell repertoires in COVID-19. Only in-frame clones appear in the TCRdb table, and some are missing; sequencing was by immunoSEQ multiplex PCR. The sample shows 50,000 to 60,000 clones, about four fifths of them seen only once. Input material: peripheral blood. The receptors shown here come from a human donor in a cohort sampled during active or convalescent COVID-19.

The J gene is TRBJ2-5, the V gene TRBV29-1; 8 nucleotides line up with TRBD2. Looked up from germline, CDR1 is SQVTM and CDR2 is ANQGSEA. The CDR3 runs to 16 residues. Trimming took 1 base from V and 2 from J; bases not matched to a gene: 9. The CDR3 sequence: CSVEGEASGLQETQYF. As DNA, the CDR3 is TGCAGCGTTGAAGGAGAGGCTAGCGGGCTACAAGAGACCCAGTACTTC.

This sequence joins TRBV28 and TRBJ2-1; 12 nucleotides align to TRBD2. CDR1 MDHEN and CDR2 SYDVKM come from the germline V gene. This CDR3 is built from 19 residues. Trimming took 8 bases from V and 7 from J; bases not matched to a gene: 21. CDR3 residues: CASGNQPGLAGSSKNEQFF. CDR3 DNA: TGTGCCAGCGGGAACCAGCCCGGACTAGCGGGGAGTTCAAAGAATGAGCAGTTCTTC.

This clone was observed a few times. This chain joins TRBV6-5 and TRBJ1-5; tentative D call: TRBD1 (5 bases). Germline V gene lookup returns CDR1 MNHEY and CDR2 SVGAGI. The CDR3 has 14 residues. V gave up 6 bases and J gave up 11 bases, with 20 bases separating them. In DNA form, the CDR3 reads TGTGCCAGCAGCCAGACAAGGGTCGGGGGGACCCAGCATTTT. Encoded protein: CASSQTRVGGTQHF.

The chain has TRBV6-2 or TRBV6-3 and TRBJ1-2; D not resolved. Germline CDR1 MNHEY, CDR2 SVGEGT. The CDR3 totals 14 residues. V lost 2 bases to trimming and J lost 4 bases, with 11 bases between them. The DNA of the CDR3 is TGTGCCAGCAGTTACGTGACGGAGCTCTATGGCTACACCTTC. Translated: CASSYVTELYGYTF.

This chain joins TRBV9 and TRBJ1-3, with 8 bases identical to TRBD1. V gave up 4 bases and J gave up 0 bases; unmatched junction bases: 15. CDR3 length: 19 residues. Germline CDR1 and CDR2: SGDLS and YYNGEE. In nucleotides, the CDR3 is TGTGCCAGCAGCCCAGGACAGGGCCGCCCTCCGTTCTCTGGAAACACCATATATTTT. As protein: CASSPGQGRPPFSGNTIYF.

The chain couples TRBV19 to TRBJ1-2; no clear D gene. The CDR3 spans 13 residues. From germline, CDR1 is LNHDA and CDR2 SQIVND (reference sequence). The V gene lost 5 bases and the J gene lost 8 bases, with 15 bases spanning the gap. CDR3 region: CASSSTPPWGYTF. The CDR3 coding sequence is TGTGCCAGTAGTTCTACCCCTCCCTGGGGCTACACCTTC.

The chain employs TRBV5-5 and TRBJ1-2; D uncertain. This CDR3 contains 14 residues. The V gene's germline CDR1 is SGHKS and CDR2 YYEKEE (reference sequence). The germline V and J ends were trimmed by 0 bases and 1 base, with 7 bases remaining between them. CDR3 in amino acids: CASSLAPVNYGYTF. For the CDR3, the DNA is TGTGCCAGCAGCTTGGCGCCGGTTAACTATGGCTACACCTTC.

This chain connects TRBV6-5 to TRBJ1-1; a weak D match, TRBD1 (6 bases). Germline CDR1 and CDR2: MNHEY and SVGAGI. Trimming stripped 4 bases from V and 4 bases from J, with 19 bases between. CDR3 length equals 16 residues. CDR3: CASSSPGHPRGTEAFF. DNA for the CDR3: TGTGCCAGCAGTTCCCCGGGACACCCTCGGGGCACTGAAGCTTTCTTT.

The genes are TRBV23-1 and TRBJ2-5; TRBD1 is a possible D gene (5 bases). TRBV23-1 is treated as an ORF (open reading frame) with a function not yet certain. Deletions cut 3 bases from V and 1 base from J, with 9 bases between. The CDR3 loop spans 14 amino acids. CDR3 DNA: TGCGCCAGCAGTCAGACAGACAGCCAAGAGACCCAGTACTTC. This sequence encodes CASSQTDSQETQYF.